Presented here are 23 T cell receptor beta chains from one specimen sequenced in a study of CD8+CD57+ T cells in acquired aplastic anemia. The study profiled TCR beta VDJ and CDR3 using genomic DNA as template. TCRdb reprocessed the reads with MiXCR, giving one entry per CDR3 protein. This table has 150,000 to 200,000 distinct CDR3 sequences, under 70% appearing once. Sequencing was carried out using sorted CD4+, CD8+, or CD8+CD57+ T cells (not recorded which) from PBMCs. Receptor source: a human donor with severe aplastic anemia or a healthy control (not recorded which).

This clonotype was seen many times. V gene TRBV5-5 combines with J gene TRBJ1-5, with D possibly being TRBD1 (6 bases). The CDR3 sequence is 17 residues long. Per the germline V gene, CDR1 is SGHKS and CDR2 is YYEKEE (reference sequence). Trimming removed 0 bases at V and 5 bases at J, with 18 bases between. Here the CDR3 reads CASSLAVGQTPDQPQHF. The CDR3 DNA sequence: TGTGCCAGCAGCTTGGCGGTCGGACAGACACCCGATCAGCCCCAGCATTTT. Drawing the rest from reference TRBV5-5 and TRBJ1-5, the complete variable domain is DAGVTQSPTHLIKTRGQQVTLRCSPISGHKSVSWYQQVLGQGPQFIFQYYEKEERGRGNFPDRFSARQFPNYSSELNVNALLLGDSALYLCASSLAVGQTPDQPQHFGDGTRLSIL.

This clonotype was observed many times. The chain carries TRBV7-6 and TRBJ2-2; TRBD2 matches 8 bases. Trimming at V came to 5 bases and at J to 1 base, leaving 9 bases not matched to a gene. The CDR3 runs to 17 residues. From germline, CDR1 is SGHVS and CDR2 FNYEAQ. The CDR3 sequence is CASSHPRGAGNTGELFF. CDR3 sequence (DNA): TGTGCCAGCAGCCACCCGCGGGGGGCGGGGAACACCGGGGAGCTGTTTTTT.

In its sample, this clonotype was seen many times. This chain connects TRBV6-5 to TRBJ2-1; 11 bases fit TRBD1. In germline, CDR1 is MNHEY, CDR2 SVGAGI. The V and J ends lost 4 bases and 4 bases, in that order; junction bases with no gene match: 3. The CDR3 runs to 15 residues. This chain's CDR3 is CASSSGQGAYNEQFF. Written as DNA, the CDR3 is TGTGCCAGCAGTTCCGGACAGGGGGCTTACAATGAGCAGTTCTTC.

This clonotype was recorded a few times. This chain uses TRBV4-1 with TRBJ2-7, with TRBD2 identical over 9 bases. Trimming removed 1 base from V and 10 bases from J; junction bases left unmatched: 8. CDR1 and CDR2 from the germline V gene are MGHRA and YSYEKL. The CDR3 has 14 amino acids. CDR3 protein: CASSQAGLASEQYF. CDR3 nucleotide sequence: TGCGCCAGCAGCCAAGCGGGACTAGCAAGCGAACAGTACTTC.

V usage is TRBV4-3 and J usage is TRBJ1-4, with TRBD1 matching over 7 bases. Germline CDR1 LGHNA, CDR2 YSLEER. With V trimmed by 5 bases and J by 4 bases, 4 bases remained unmatched. The CDR3 extends over 14 amino acids. The CDR3 sequence: CASSRTGLNEKLFF. The CDR3 coding sequence is TGCGCCAGCAGCAGGACAGGTCTTAATGAAAAACTGTTTTTT.

A single count supports this clonotype. CDR3 bases: TGCAGTGCCCCGACAGGGGCCGTAGACACTGAAGCTTTCTTT. Amino acid sequence: CSAPTGAVDTEAFF. J is TRBJ1-1 and V is TRBV20-1, with TRBD1 matching over 8 bases. The junction had 9 bases not matched to a gene; V was cut back by 6 bases and J by 3 bases. From germline, CDR1 is DFQATT and CDR2 SNEGSKA (reference sequence). The CDR3 is 14 amino acids.

V and J are TRBV7-9 and TRBJ2-1, with 7 positions matching TRBD1. Germline V gives CDR1 SEHNR, CDR2 FQNEAQ (reference sequence). The ends lost 5 bases at V and 2 bases at J; junction bases unmatched: 6. The CDR3 spans 15 residues. DNA of the CDR3: TGTGCCAGCAGCGGAAAAGGGGGCACCTACAATGAGCAGTTCTTC. Translating it yields CASSGKGGTYNEQFF.

The chain uses TRBV25-1 and TRBJ2-7, with 7 nucleotides matching TRBD1. V was clipped by 7 bases and J by 2 bases; unmatched bases: 2. Germline loops: CDR1 MGHDK, CDR2 SYGVNS. The CDR3 totals 12 residues. The DNA of the CDR3 is TGTGCCAGCACCAGGGGGACCTACGAGCAGTACTTC. Its protein is CASTRGTYEQYF.

V gene TRBV4-2 combines with J gene TRBJ2-7; 9 nucleotides align to TRBD1. The germline CDR1 and CDR2 sequences are LGHNA and YNFKEQ. After removal of 4 bases from V and 5 bases from J, the junction contained 9 bases not matched to a gene. The CDR3 extends over 15 amino acids. CDR3 DNA sequence: TGTGCCAGCAGCCTTGCCGGGACAGGGCTAGACGAGCAGTACTTC. Encoded protein: CASSLAGTGLDEQYF.

There are a few counts of this clonotype. This may arise from a read error, as a much more abundant clone is one base away. CDR3: CASSSRGGGVNTIYF. The CDR3 DNA follows: TGTGCCAGCAGCTCCCGGGGAGGGGGCGTAAACACCATATATTTT. The V and J genes are TRBV13 and TRBJ1-3; 7 bases map to TRBD1. With 4 bases clipped from V and 6 bases from J, the junction kept 9 bases outside the gene matches. Germline lookup yields CDR1 PRHDT and CDR2 FYEKMQ (reference sequence). The CDR3 has 15 amino acids.

This CDR3 is CSVAGGKVNEKLFF. In nucleotides, the CDR3 is TGCAGCGTTGCAGGTGGGAAGGTGAATGAAAAACTGTTTTTT. The chain uses TRBV29-1 and TRBJ1-4; D is unresolved. Trimming left V 4 bases short and J 5 bases short, with 14 bases between. From germline, CDR1 is SQVTM and CDR2 ANQGSEA. The CDR3 is 14 residues long. The full variable domain, its missing parts supplied by reference TRBV29-1 and TRBJ1-4, is SAVISQKPSRDICQRGTSLTIQCQVDSQVTMMFWYRQQPGQSLTLIATANQGSEATYESGFVIDKFPISRPNLTFSTLTVSNMSPEDSSIYLCSVAGGKVNEKLFFGSGTQLSVL.

The V call is TRBV10-3, the J call TRBJ1-6; maybe TRBD1 (6 bases). Germline CDR1 is ENHRY and CDR2 is SYGVKD. The length of the CDR3 is 12 residues. Trimming stripped 9 bases from V and 13 bases from J, with 16 bases between. CDR3 nucleotides: TGTGCCATTACTACAGGGTCCGATCCCCTCCACTTT. It is translated as CAITTGSDPLHF.

The chain combines TRBV15 with TRBJ2-3; D call uncertain. This CDR3 has 14 amino acids. V gave up 9 bases and J gave up 0 bases, with 13 bases separating them. Germline V gene sequence: CDR1 LNHNV, CDR2 YYDKDF (reference sequence). CDR3 residues: CATKGRSSTDTQYF. The DNA of the CDR3 is TGTGCCACTAAGGGCAGGTCTAGCACAGATACGCAGTATTTT.

The chain has TRBV5-1 and TRBJ1-2, with 9 bases lining up with TRBD1. V lost 4 bases and J lost 7; bases outside the gene matches: 14. This CDR3 is 16 amino acids long. Germline-derived CDR1 and CDR2 are SGHRS and YFSETQ. The CDR3 loop is CASSPQSGTGRFGYTF. DNA of the CDR3: TGCGCCAGCAGCCCCCAGTCCGGGACAGGGCGGTTTGGCTACACCTTC.

This chain joins TRBV7-9 and TRBJ2-2, with a weak D call TRBD1 (6 bases). V lost 5 bases and J 8 bases, leaving 12 bases between the germline ends. CDR1 and CDR2 from the germline V gene are SEHNR and FQNEAQ (reference sequence). The CDR3 runs 13 residues. The CDR3 nucleotides read TGTGCCAGCAGCCACAGGGATTTGGGGGAGCTGTTTTTT. Its protein is CASSHRDLGELFF.

The rearrangement links TRBV9 to TRBJ2-5, with TRBD1 matching 10 bases. There are 15 residues in the CDR3. Germline CDR1 is SGDLS and CDR2 is YYNGEE. J was trimmed by 2 bases and V by 4 bases; bases with no gene match: 5. The CDR3 region is CASSTRTGGQETQYF. CDR3 bases: TGTGCCAGCAGCACCCGGACAGGGGGTCAAGAGACCCAGTACTTC.

This sequence joins TRBV7-9 and TRBJ1-6; tentative D call: TRBD1 (5 bases). V lost 1 base to trimming and J lost 9 bases, with 19 bases between them. CDR1 and CDR2 (germline): SEHNR, FQNEAQ (reference sequence). This CDR3 has 17 residues. This chain's CDR3 is CASSLVGRSGGSSPLHF. In DNA form, the CDR3 reads TGTGCCAGCAGCTTAGTTGGTAGGAGCGGGGGAAGTTCACCCCTCCACTTT. The entire variable domain, with the rest obtained from reference TRBV7-9 and TRBJ1-6, is as follows: DTGVSQNPRHKITKRGQNVTFRCDPISEHNRLYWYRQTLGQGPEFLTYFQNEAQLEKSRLLSDRFSAERPKGSFSTLEIQRTEQGDSAMYLCASSLVGRSGGSSPLHFGNGTRLTVT.

V is TRBV28 and J is TRBJ2-1, with 13 bases matching TRBD2. J gave up 10 bases and V 5 bases, and 8 bases lay outside the gene matches. Germline CDR1 MDHEN, CDR2 SYDVKM. The CDR3 is made up of 15 amino acids. CDR3 coding DNA: TGTGCCAGCAGTCTCACTAGCGGGGGGGCTGGGGAGCAGTTCTTC. Amino acid sequence: CASSLTSGGAGEQFF.

This clonotype appeared a single time. The genes are TRBV7-2 and TRBJ1-6, with 9 bases matching TRBD1. Trimming cost V 5 bases and J 10 bases; bases outside gene matches: 6. The CDR3 length is 14 residues. The V gene's germline CDR1 is SGHTA and CDR2 FQGNSA. The CDR3 sequence: CASSPGTGKSPLHF. The CDR3 coding sequence is TGTGCCAGCAGCCCCGGGACAGGGAAGTCACCCCTCCACTTT. The variable domain in full, with the rest retrieved from reference TRBV7-2 and TRBJ1-6, is GAGVSQSPSNKVTEKGKDVELRCDPISGHTALYWYRQSLGQGLEFLIYFQGNSAPDKSGLPSDRFSAERTGGSVSTLTIQRTQQEDSAVYLCASSPGTGKSPLHFGNGTRLTVT.

This clonotype was observed a few times. The chain links TRBV19 to TRBJ2-2; TRBD1 or TRBD2 may be the D gene (5 bases each). Germline values: CDR1 LNHDA, CDR2 SQIVND (reference sequence). V lost 8 bases to trimming and J lost 3 bases, with 10 bases between them. CDR3 length: 13 amino acids. The CDR3 sequence: CASGTQYTGELFF. Here the CDR3 DNA reads TGTGCCAGTGGGACCCAATACACCGGGGAGCTGTTTTTT.

The chain has TRBV30 and TRBJ1-1; D gene uncertain. With 4 bases removed from V and 3 bases from J, the gap between germline ends came to 21 bases. This CDR3 spans 16 amino acids. From germline, CDR1 is GTSNPN and CDR2 SVGIG (reference sequence). Here the CDR3 DNA reads TGTGCCTGGATGTTCAGACCTGTCACAGTTCACACTGAAGCTTTCTTT. It specifies CAWMFRPVTVHTEAFF. The whole variable domain, filled in from reference TRBV30 and TRBJ1-1, reads SQTIHQWPATLVQPVGSPLSLECTVEGTSNPNLYWYRQAAGRGLQLLFYSVGIGQISSEVPQNLSASRPQDRQFILSSKKLLLSDSGFYLCAWMFRPVTVHTEAFFGQGTRLTVV.

This chain links TRBV10-3 with TRBJ1-1; D gene uncertain. The CDR3 runs 14 residues. The germline gives CDR1 ENHRY, CDR2 SYGVKD. Trimming pared 3 bases from V and 0 bases from J, leaving 8 bases between. The CDR3 is CAISDGGMNTEAFF. The CDR3 nucleotides are TGTGCCATCAGTGATGGAGGTATGAACACTGAAGCTTTCTTT.

The chain is built from TRBV9 and TRBJ2-7, with a tentative D call TRBD1 (5 bases). V was clipped by 0 bases and J by 2 bases, with 9 bases between them. The CDR3 is 14 amino acids. Germline CDR1 reads SGDLS; CDR2 reads YYNGEE. CDR3 coding DNA: TGTGCCAGCAGCGTAGGTGGGGCACCCTACGAGCAGTACTTC. Translating it yields CASSVGGAPYEQYF.